The present T cell receptor beta chain was sequenced within a study of blood T cell repertoires in COVID-19 (dated by TCRdb to 2019 to 2021). Context from the whole study: Collaborator samples came from the United States, Italy and Spain and covered acute and convalescent phases of COVID-19. The repertoires were made available in a free public database intended to serve as a resource for research on the immune response to SARS-CoV-2. Deeply sampled blood TCRbeta repertoires from subjects exposed to, actively infected with, or recovered from COVID-19 were included in the dataset. The sample metadata nearly always contained a de-identified subject ID, COVID-19 status, age in years and sex. The prospective study material was composed of cDNA or gDNA derived from T cells, B-cell-depleted T cells, or PBMCs. Where available, HLA class I and class II types were obtained from metadata supplied by the sample provider rather than from assay-based typing. The samples were drawn from two sources: the first 160 participants of the ongoing ImmuneRACE study, and fewer than 1,500 subjects contributed by 6 global collaborators. What the authors observed across the whole study: Clinical and demographic metadata were provided uncurated, with the amount varying by source and participant.

According to the germline V gene, CDR1 reads SGHRS and CDR2 reads YFSETQ. Counted from cysteine to phenylalanine, this CDR3 has 14 amino acids. The CDR3 DNA has 42 bases and is translated from base 1. Trimming leaves V shorter by 4 bases and J shorter by 3 bases, with the junction holding 5 bases beyond the gene matches. Whole blood was collected in K2EDTA tubes by collaborating institutions according to the institutions' own protocols. For TCRbeta analysis, collaborators shipped samples as frozen whole blood, isolated PBMCs, or DNA extracted from either of those sample types. Worth noting for this clone: There is no known antigen for this receptor. Base-call qualities are not available, and no considerably larger clone is one nucleotide away.

TCRbeta CDR3 regions were amplified from genomic DNA using the immunoSEQ Assay, a bias-controlled multiplex PCR. In the authors' own workflow: The number of nucleated cells in each sample was estimated by amplification of reference gene primers within the assay. Sequence reads were collapsed and filtered to measure the absolute abundance of every unique TCRbeta CDR3 rearrangement. For each sample, productive Simpson clonality was calculated as the square root of Simpson's diversity index across productive rearrangements. What TCRdb holds here is the immuneACCESS table cut down to in-frame rearrangements. Part of the clones is not present; checked against another copy, under half of the missing clones reflect an unresolved V gene, and the others are unexplained. The V and J calls and the clone size are those of that table, but D and trimming were determined from the DNA. The sample includes around 140,000 clones, with more than 60% observed a single time. 1.9% of the sample is held by the ten biggest clonotypes.

The clonotype originates from a woman aged 55-69 years with acute or convalescent COVID-19. The chain employs TRBV5-1 and TRBJ2-7, with 9 central nucleotides matching TRBD1. The specimen sequenced was peripheral blood. CDR3 sequence: CASSNPGQGYEQYF. The sequenced DNA: TGCGCCAGCAGCAACCCGGGACAGGGCTACGAGCAGTACTTC.